This note documents a single T cell receptor beta chain sequence. Its target is unknown. The record originates from a study of cytomegalovirus exposure and HLA in healthy donors. Study conclusions and caveats: Rarity held for most TCR sequences, but there were some public TCRs that occurred in many donors. Beyond CMV serostatus, there was no information to go on about immune exposure.

Whereas donors were nominally healthy upon sampling, unrecorded immune exposures were probable. V lost 0 bases and J 0 bases, leaving 4 bases between the germline ends. The germline V gene has CDR1 SGHDT and CDR2 YYEEEE. The CDR3 consists of 14 residues. The PCR employed 60 Vbeta primers together with 13 Jbeta primers. Produced via immunoSEQ multiplex PCR; TCRdb's table is partial and in-frame only. Seen here are approximately 100,000 clones, 65% to 80% observed once, and the top ten hold less than 3.5%. Sequencing input: PBMCs. This receptor was obtained from a female donor in good health and CMV-seronegative. The chain combines TRBV5-6 with TRBJ1-3; D gene unclear. CDR3 sequence: CASSLGDSGNTIYF. In nucleotides, the CDR3 is TGTGCCAGCAGCTTGGGCGACTCTGGAAACACCATATATTTT.